Shown below are 20 T cell receptor beta chains from a single sample sequenced in a study of vaccination and CD4 T cells after COVID-19 (dated 2022 in TCRdb). To prepare the library, PCR was applied. TCRdb lists the instrument as Illumina iSeq 100. DNA from cultured CD4+ T cells was subjected to TCR sequencing with the Oncomine TCR Beta short-read assay at the Johns Hopkins FTIC core. TCRdb reanalyzed the raw reads on its own, using fastp at Q25 for trimming and MiXCR for clone calling, and kept in-frame beta chains. Identical CDR3 protein sequences are pooled into one entry, listed with their most common genes and DNA. The sample table contains 11,000 to 15,000 distinct CDR3 sequences; only one count was recorded for 50% to 55% of them. About 12% of the sample goes to the ten largest clones. Sample treatment or condition, as interpreted from the label and publication: roughly 10-day PBMC culture with coronavirus spike peptide pools or control peptides (ViraFEST assay).

Their specific antigens are unknown. The material sequenced was CD4+ T cells from blood, cultured in vitro. The receptors shown here come from a human donor who had recovered from COVID-19.

J is TRBJ2-7 and V is TRBV29-1, with 7 bases lining up with TRBD2. The CDR3 is 13 residues long. The germline CDR1 and CDR2 sequences are SQVTM and ANQGSEA. Trimming cost V 4 bases and J 0 bases; bases outside gene matches: 3. CDR3 DNA: TGCAGCGTTGGTGGGGGGGTCTCCTACGAGCAGTACTTC. Encoded protein: CSVGGGVSYEQYF.

The rearrangement uses TRBV7-8 and TRBJ2-1; the D gene could be TRBD1 or TRBD2 (5 bases each). The CDR3 loop spans 18 amino acids. Germline V gives CDR1 SGHVS, CDR2 FQNEAQ. V gave up 3 bases and J gave up 0 bases, with 18 bases separating them. This chain's CDR3 is CASSLFRTGRSSYNEQFF. The CDR3 DNA reads TGTGCCAGCAGCTTGTTTAGAACGGGACGGAGCTCCTACAATGAGCAGTTCTTC.

The chain carries TRBV20-1 and TRBJ1-1; a weak D match, TRBD1 (6 bases). Looked up from germline, CDR1 is DFQATT and CDR2 is SNEGSKA (reference sequence). The CDR3 has 13 amino acids. Trimming took off 5 bases at V and 7 bases at J, with 17 bases between the two ends. DNA of the CDR3: TGCAGTGCTTCACAGGGTGGGTTAGTTGAAGCTTTCTTT. This sequence encodes CSASQGGLVEAFF.

The V and J genes are TRBV11-2 and TRBJ2-1; tentatively, D is TRBD2 (5 bases). This CDR3 has 14 residues. The V end lost 3 bases, the J end lost 4 bases, and 10 bases lay between the germline ends. CDR1 and CDR2 from the germline V gene are SGHAT and FQNNGV. The CDR3 nucleotides are TGTGCCAGCAGCTTCTCCCTAGCTTACAATGAGCAGTTCTTC. Amino acid sequence: CASSFSLAYNEQFF.

This clonotype was observed once. V and J are TRBV7-8 and TRBJ2-1; 12 bases map to TRBD2. Trimming removed 5 bases from V and 9 bases from J; junction bases left unmatched: 8. Germline CDR1 SGHVS, CDR2 FQNEAQ. The CDR3 runs 15 residues. For the CDR3, the DNA is TGTGCCAGCAGCCCTAGCGGGAGGGCCCGCGGTGAGCAGTTCTTC. It is translated as CASSPSGRARGEQFF. Combining the CDR3 with reference TRBV7-8 and TRBJ2-1 gives the whole variable domain GAGVSQSPRYKVAKRGQDVALRCDPISGHVSLFWYQQALGQGPEFLTYFQNEAQLDKSGLPSDRFFAERPEGSVSTLKIQRTQQEDSAVYLCASSPSGRARGEQFFGPGTRLTVL.

This clonotype was observed a single time. The rearrangement uses TRBV12-3 or TRBV12-4 and TRBJ2-3, with a possible D match to TRBD1 (5 bases). V was pared by 4 bases and J by 9 bases, with 11 bases between. The CDR3 consists of 12 residues. The CDR3 region has the DNA TGTGCCAGCAGTTCACAGGAGCGCACGCAGTATTTT. Its protein is CASSSQERTQYF.

This clonotype came up a few times. V usage is TRBV15 and J usage is TRBJ1-1; D may be TRBD1 (5 bases). The CDR3 contains 15 residues. V dropped 0 bases and J dropped 5 bases, with 13 bases sitting between them. Germline CDR1 LNHNV, CDR2 YYDKDF (reference sequence). CDR3 region: CATSRDKQGWTEAFF. The CDR3 region has the DNA TGTGCCACCAGCAGAGATAAGCAGGGTTGGACTGAAGCTTTCTTT.

V usage is TRBV6-1 and J usage is TRBJ2-3, with 7 bases identical to TRBD1. This CDR3 comprises 13 residues. The ends lost 6 bases at V and 5 bases at J; junction bases unmatched: 5. CDR1 and CDR2 from the germline V gene are MNHNS and SASEGT. The CDR3 spells CASRTGTEDTQYF. The CDR3 DNA reads as TGTGCCAGCAGGACCGGGACAGAAGATACGCAGTATTTT.

This clonotype was counted only a few times. V is TRBV10-3 and J is TRBJ2-1, with 14 bases matching TRBD2. The CDR3 extends over 16 amino acids. V gave up 10 bases and J gave up 8 bases; unmatched junction bases: 13. Germline V CDR1 and CDR2: ENHRY, SYGVKD. The CDR3 nucleotides read TGTGCCACGACGACCGGGACTAGCGGGAGTACCGATGAGCAGTTCTTC. It yields the protein CATTTGTSGSTDEQFF.

The V and J genes are TRBV3-1 and TRBJ1-2; D is unclear. CDR1 is LGHDT, CDR2 YNNKEL, per germline (reference sequence). The V gene lost 4 bases and the J gene lost 1 base, with 4 bases spanning the gap. This CDR3 spans 12 amino acids. The CDR3 is CASSPNNYGYTF. The CDR3 DNA sequence: TGTGCCAGCAGCCCTAATAACTATGGCTACACCTTC.

The CDR3 region has the DNA TGTGCCAGCAGGGATCAAAGCACAGATACGCAGTATTTT. This codes for CASRDQSTDTQYF. The rearrangement links TRBV28 to TRBJ2-3; D is uncertain. This CDR3 region has 13 residues. Germline V lookup: CDR1 MDHEN, CDR2 SYDVKM. The ends were cut back, 6 bases at V and 0 bases at J, with 7 bases in the middle.

The genes are TRBV10-3 and TRBJ2-2; D might be TRBD1 or TRBD2, each matching 5 bases. Looked up from germline, CDR1 is ENHRY and CDR2 is SYGVKD. The length of the CDR3 is 14 residues. V dropped 11 bases and J dropped 4 bases, with 17 bases sitting between them. CDR3 residues: CAATRDRLTGELFF. CDR3 bases: TGTGCCGCTACCCGGGACCGCCTCACCGGGGAGCTGTTTTTT.

The genes are TRBV20-1 and TRBJ1-5; D is uncertain. The germline gives CDR1 DFQATT, CDR2 SNEGSKA (reference sequence). The CDR3 length is 11 residues. Trimming pared 5 bases from V and 3 bases from J, leaving 5 bases between. The CDR3 here is CSAANNQPQHF. The CDR3 region has the DNA TGCAGTGCTGCCAACAATCAGCCCCAGCATTTT.

The chain has TRBV20-1 and TRBJ2-2, with 7 bases aligning to TRBD2. Trimming at V came to 1 base and at J to 4 bases, leaving 15 bases not matched to a gene. From germline, CDR1 is DFQATT and CDR2 SNEGSKA (reference sequence). This CDR3 comprises 18 residues. The CDR3: CSARGGRAGVGGTGELFF. The DNA for the CDR3 is TGCAGTGCTAGAGGGGGTCGGGCGGGAGTTGGTGGCACCGGGGAGCTGTTTTTT.

This clonotype was recorded a few times. This chain links TRBV2 with TRBJ2-3; no clear D. CDR1 and CDR2 (germline): SNHLY, FYNNEI. The CDR3 contains 12 residues. Trimming took 6 bases from V and 3 from J, leaving 7 bases between them. CDR3 loop: CASSLTTDTQYF. The CDR3 DNA follows: TGTGCCAGCAGCCTGACTACAGATACGCAGTATTTT. Complete variable domain (other parts from reference TRBV2 and TRBJ2-3): EPEVTQTPSHQVTQMGQEVILRCVPISNHLYFYWYRQILGQKVEFLVSFYNNEISEKSEIFDDQFSVERPDGSNFTLKIRSTKLEDSAMYFCASSLTTDTQYFGPGTRLTVL.

This clonotype was detected a few times. The chain combines TRBV7-9 with TRBJ2-3; 15 nucleotides agree with TRBD2. The CDR3 is 17 residues long. Germline CDR1 reads SEHNR; CDR2 reads FQNEAQ (reference sequence). The junction had 5 bases not matched to a gene; V was cut back by 6 bases and J by 1 base. The CDR3 bases are TGTGCCAGCAGGGGGACTAGCGGGAGGCAGGGCACAGATACGCAGTATTTT. Its protein is CASRGTSGRQGTDTQYF.

This chain joins TRBV15 and TRBJ2-7; D uncertain. Germline V lookup: CDR1 LNHNV, CDR2 YYDKDF (reference sequence). V shed 3 bases and J shed 0 bases, with 9 bases lying between them. There are 14 residues in the CDR3. The chain's CDR3 is CATSSSGSSYEQYF. Written as DNA, the CDR3 is TGTGCCACCAGCAGCTCAGGAAGCTCCTACGAGCAGTACTTC.

In this sample, this clonotype turned up a few times. This rearrangement joins TRBV6-4 to TRBJ2-7; TRBD2 matches at 12 bases. Germline assignment: CDR1 MRHNA and CDR2 SNTAGT. This CDR3 is 16 amino acids long. The V gene end was trimmed by 7 bases and the J gene end by 7 bases; junction bases not matched to a gene: 14. The CDR3 loop reads CASTTRLAGASGEQYF. CDR3 in DNA: TGTGCCAGCACTACAAGACTAGCGGGGGCTAGCGGGGAGCAGTACTTC.

About this clonotype: At one of its ends the junction is not consistent with the germline gene, which may arise from a read error. The chain recombines TRBV2 with TRBJ2-1, with a tentative D call TRBD2 (6 bases). Germline CDR1 reads SNHLY; CDR2 reads FYNNEI. The CDR3 is 12 residues long. The CDR3 spells CASSEDLSTGVF. The CDR3 coding sequence is TGTGCCAGCAGTGAAGACCTCAGCACGGGGGTCTTC.

The chain has TRBV2 and TRBJ1-1; D unclear. Germline CDR1 is SNHLY and CDR2 is FYNNEI. V dropped 5 bases and J dropped 1 base, with 5 bases sitting between them. The CDR3 sequence is 12 residues long. The CDR3 protein is CASSIRNTEAFF. The CDR3 region has the DNA TGTGCCAGCAGTATTAGGAACACTGAAGCTTTCTTT.